Listed below are T cell receptor beta chains from one sample, sequenced in a study of shared clonotypes between healthy human individuals. Some clones are missing from TCRdb's copy, which holds only in-frame ones; the method was immunoSEQ multiplex PCR. The sample lists about 470,000 clones; about four fifths were seen once. Sequenced material: PBMCs. The receptors shown here come from a woman aged 35 to 49 in good health. Some clones in this sample may be carry-over from other donors' samples. CDR3s include the opening cysteine and the closing phenylalanine or tryptophan. Fields, in order: clone size, J gene, D gene, V gene, CDR3 protein, CDR3 DNA. The D gene is left open where the match is weak. Clone sizes are given selectively: once, few, many, or a class where the clone is expanded.

few	TRBJ2-6	NA	TRBV5-6	CASSPEPFGGANVLTF	TGTGCCAGCAGCCCGGAGCCCTTTGGAGGGGCCAACGTCCTGACTTTC
once	TRBJ1-1	TRBD1	TRBV18	CASSPGTGGTEAFF	TGTGCCAGCTCCCCAGGTACAGGGGGCACTGAAGCTTTCTTT
NA	TRBJ1-1	NA	TRBV6-6	CASRTTRGGGTEAFF	TGTGCCAGCAGAACTACACGGGGTGGAGGCACTGAAGCTTTCTTT
NA	TRBJ1-1	TRBD1	TRBV7-9	CASSLAMGQGNTEAFF	TGTGCCAGCAGCTTAGCGATGGGACAGGGGAACACTGAAGCTTTCTTT
NA	TRBJ2-1	NA	TRBV11-2	CASSLGTRSSYNEQFF	TGTGCCAGCAGCTTAGGAACCCGCAGCTCCTACAATGAGCAGTTCTTC
NA	TRBJ2-6	NA	TRBV6-5	CASSAGYGANVLTF	TGTGCCAGCAGTGCAGGGTATGGGGCCAACGTCCTGACTTTC
few	TRBJ2-7	TRBD1	TRBV7-7	CASSPQGGTGAAYEQYF	TGTGCCAGCAGCCCCCAAGGCGGGACAGGGGCGGCCTACGAGCAGTACTTC
NA	TRBJ2-7	TRBD1	TRBV7-8	CASSFQGTGGVDSYEQYF	TGTGCCAGCAGCTTCCAAGGGACAGGGGGCGTTGACTCCTACGAGCAGTACTTC
NA	TRBJ2-7	NA	TRBV4-1	CASSQGFKSDEQYF	TGCGCCAGCAGCCAAGGTTTTAAGAGTGACGAGCAGTACTTC
NA	TRBJ2-5	TRBD1	TRBV5-4	CASSMDRETETQYF	TGTGCCAGCAGCATGGACAGGGAAACAGAGACCCAGTACTTC
once	TRBJ1-3	TRBD1	TRBV5-1	CASSFTGGPSGNTIYF	TGCGCCAGCAGCTTTACAGGGGGACCCTCTGGAAACACCATATATTTT
NA	TRBJ2-2	TRBD2	TRBV19	CASKNPGGRVAGELFF	TGTGCCAGTAAAAACCCCGGCGGGAGGGTGGCCGGGGAGCTGTTTTTT
NA	TRBJ2-3	TRBD2	TRBV2	CASSVGLANTDTQYF	TGTGCCAGCAGTGTGGGACTAGCGAACACAGATACGCAGTATTTT
NA	TRBJ1-2	TRBD1	TRBV7-8	CASGWGQNYGYTF	TGTGCCAGCGGGTGGGGACAGAACTATGGCTACACCTTC
NA	TRBJ1-5	NA	TRBV9	CASSQTAYGNQPQHF	TGTGCCAGCAGCCAAACAGCGTATGGCAATCAGCCCCAGCATTTT
NA	TRBJ2-5	NA	TRBV7-8	CASNHRVRGETQYF	TGTGCCAGCAACCATAGGGTGAGGGGAGAGACCCAGTACTTC
few	TRBJ2-7	NA	TRBV9	CASSVGHDSTYEQYF	TGTGCCAGCAGCGTAGGTCACGACAGTACTTACGAGCAGTACTTC
NA	TRBJ2-6	TRBD1	TRBV19	CASRGQGGYTGANVLTF	TGTGCCAGCCGGGGACAGGGGGGATATACTGGGGCCAACGTCCTGACTTTC
NA	TRBJ2-3	NA	TRBV13	CASSLGDYSLPNIFSDTQYF	TGTGCCAGCAGCTTAGGCGATTATTCCCTACCCAATATATTCTCAGATACGCAGTATTTT
NA	TRBJ2-3	TRBD2	TRBV11-2	CASSLVGGGPTDTQYF	TGTGCCAGCAGCTTAGTTGGGGGAGGGCCTACAGATACGCAGTATTTT
NA	TRBJ2-5	NA	TRBV5-5	CASSLAFLRETQYF	TGTGCCAGCAGCTTGGCCTTCCTCCGGGAGACCCAGTACTTC
NA	TRBJ1-6	NA	TRBV6-1	CASSDRLDWNSPLHF	TGTGCCAGCAGTGATCGGCTAGATTGGAATTCACCCCTCCACTTT
NA	TRBJ2-5	NA	TRBV30	CAWRSDGETQYF	TGTGCCTGGAGAAGCGACGGCGAGACCCAGTACTTC
NA	TRBJ1-4	TRBD1	TRBV18	CASSHLTHRGSNEKLFF	TGTGCCAGCTCACACTTGACCCACAGGGGGTCTAATGAAAAACTGTTTTTT
NA	TRBJ2-3	TRBD2	TRBV7-3	CASQEGTSGRSDTQYF	TGTGCCAGCCAGGAGGGGACTAGCGGGAGGTCAGATACGCAGTATTTT
once	TRBJ2-6	NA	TRBV27	CASSSRAGANVLTF	TGTGCCAGCAGTTCTCGTGCTGGGGCCAACGTCCTGACTTTC
NA	TRBJ1-5	NA	TRBV11-2	CASSTRGNQPQHF	TGTGCCAGCAGTACAAGGGGCAATCAGCCCCAGCATTTT
NA	TRBJ2-7	NA	TRBV12-2	CASRLASVKSSYEQYF	TGTGCAAGTCGCTTAGCGAGTGTCAAATCCTCCTACGAGCAGTACTTC
NA	TRBJ2-7	NA	TRBV7-2	CASRPDASSYEQYF	TGTGCCAGCAGACCGGACGCGAGCTCCTACGAGCAGTACTTC
few	TRBJ1-1	NA	TRBV5-1	CASGDGRRNTEAFF	TGCGCCTCGGGGGACGGGAGGAGGAACACTGAAGCTTTCTTT
NA	TRBJ1-5	TRBD1	TRBV2	CASSDPGQWGYSNQPQHF	TGTGCCAGCAGTGACCCGGGACAGTGGGGTTATAGCAATCAGCCCCAGCATTTT
NA	TRBJ1-5	NA	TRBV7-2	CASSLAGGTQHF	TGTGCCAGCAGCTTAGCGGGCGGTACCCAGCATTTT
NA	TRBJ2-1	NA	TRBV5-1	CASSLDSNNEQFF	TGCGCCAGCAGCTTGGACAGCAACAATGAGCAGTTCTTC
NA	TRBJ1-1	NA	TRBV18	CASSPQRHLNTEAFF	TGTGCCAGCTCACCCCAGAGGCACTTGAACACTGAAGCTTTCTTT
NA	TRBJ1-4	NA	TRBV10-3	CAISGTTGNEKLFF	TGTGCCATCAGCGGGACGACGGGAAATGAAAAACTGTTTTTT